This TCR beta chain derives from a study of early T cells in non-severe SARS-CoV-2 infection. The overall study: It was bulk RNA from unsorted whole blood that was sequenced, and the chains were unpaired. Study-level results: Matching with VDJdb favored anti-spike CD8 responses (missing private and CD4 specificities).

This clonotype was observed at least ten times. As yet, its antigen is unknown. V lost 6 bases and J lost 7, with 16 bases in between. CDR1 is ENHRY, CDR2 SYGVKD, per germline. The CDR3 totals 13 residues. Each cDNA molecule carried a unique molecular identifier. Each CDR3 protein is one row after TCRdb ran MiXCR on the 5' RACE reads. There are tens of thousands of distinct CDR3 sequences in the sample; about 4.3% occur only once, and under 20% lies in the top ten. Sequencing used whole blood. This clonotype was obtained from an adult who was a healthcare worker with PCR-confirmed SARS-CoV-2 infection or an uninfected control (not recorded which). This rearrangement joins TRBV10-3 to TRBJ2-7; D assignment may be TRBD1 or TRBD2 (5 bases each). For the CDR3, the DNA is TGTGCCATCAGCGCAGGGAACGGGGCAGAGCAGTACTTC. This sequence encodes CAISAGNGAEQYF.